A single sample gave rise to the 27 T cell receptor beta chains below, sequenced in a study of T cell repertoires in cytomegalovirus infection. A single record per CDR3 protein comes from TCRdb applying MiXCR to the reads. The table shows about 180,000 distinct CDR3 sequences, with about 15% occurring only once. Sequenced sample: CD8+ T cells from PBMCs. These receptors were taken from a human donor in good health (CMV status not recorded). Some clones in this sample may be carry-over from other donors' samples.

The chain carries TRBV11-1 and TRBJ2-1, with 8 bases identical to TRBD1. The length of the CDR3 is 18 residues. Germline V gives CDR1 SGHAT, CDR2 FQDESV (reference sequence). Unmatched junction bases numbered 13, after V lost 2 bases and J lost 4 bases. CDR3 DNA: TGTGCCAGCAGCTTACCCCATTCCGGGACAGGAAGGTACAATGAGCAGTTCTTC. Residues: CASSLPHSGTGRYNEQFF.

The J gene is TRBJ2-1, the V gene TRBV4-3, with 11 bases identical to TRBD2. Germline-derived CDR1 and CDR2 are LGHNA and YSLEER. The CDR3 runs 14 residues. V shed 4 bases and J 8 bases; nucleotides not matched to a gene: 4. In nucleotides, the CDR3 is TGCGCCAGCAGCCCGCTAGCGGGGGGCGATGAGCAGTTCTTC. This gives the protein CASSPLAGGDEQFF.

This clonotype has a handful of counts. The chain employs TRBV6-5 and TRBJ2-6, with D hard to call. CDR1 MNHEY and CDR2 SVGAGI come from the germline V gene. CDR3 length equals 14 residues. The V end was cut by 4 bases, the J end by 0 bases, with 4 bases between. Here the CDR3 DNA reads TGTGCCAGCAGTTGGGTCTCTGGGGCCAACGTCCTGACTTTC. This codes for CASSWVSGANVLTF.

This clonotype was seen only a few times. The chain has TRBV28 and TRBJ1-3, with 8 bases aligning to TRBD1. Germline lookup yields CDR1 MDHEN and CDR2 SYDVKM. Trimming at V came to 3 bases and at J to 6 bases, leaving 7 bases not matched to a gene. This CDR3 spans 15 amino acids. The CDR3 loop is CASSFMTGVENTIYF. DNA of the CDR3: TGTGCCAGCAGTTTTATGACAGGGGTAGAAAACACCATATATTTT.

DNA of the CDR3: TGTGCCAGCAGTGATACAGGTACCTACGAGCAGTACTTC. The encoded protein is CASSDTGTYEQYF. The gene calls are TRBV12-3 or TRBV12-4 and TRBJ2-7; D perhaps matches TRBD1 (5 bases). The CDR3 runs to 13 residues. V was shortened by 5 bases and J by 2 bases, with 10 bases between the two germline ends.

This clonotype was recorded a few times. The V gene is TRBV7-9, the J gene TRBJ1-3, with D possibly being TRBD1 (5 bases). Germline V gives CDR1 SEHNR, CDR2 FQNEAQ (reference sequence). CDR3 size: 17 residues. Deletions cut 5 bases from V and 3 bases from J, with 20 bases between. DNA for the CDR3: TGTGCCAGCAGCCCCGGTGGGGGTGGGGTATTTGGAAACACCATATATTTT. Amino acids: CASSPGGGGVFGNTIYF.

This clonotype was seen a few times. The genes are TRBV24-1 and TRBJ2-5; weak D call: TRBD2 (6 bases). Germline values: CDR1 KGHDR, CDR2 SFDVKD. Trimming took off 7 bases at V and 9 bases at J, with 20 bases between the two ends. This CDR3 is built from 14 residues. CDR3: CATSHPGLPMSQYF. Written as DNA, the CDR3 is TGTGCCACCAGCCACCCCGGACTACCCATGTCCCAGTACTTC.

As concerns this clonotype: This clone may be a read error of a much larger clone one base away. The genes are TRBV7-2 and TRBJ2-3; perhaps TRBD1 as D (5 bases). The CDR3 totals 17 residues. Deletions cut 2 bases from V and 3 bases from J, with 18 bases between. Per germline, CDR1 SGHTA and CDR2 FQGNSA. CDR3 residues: CASSLWGQVGITDTQYF. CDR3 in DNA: TGTGCCAGCAGCTTATGGGGCCAAGTGGGGATAACAGATACGCAGTATTTT.

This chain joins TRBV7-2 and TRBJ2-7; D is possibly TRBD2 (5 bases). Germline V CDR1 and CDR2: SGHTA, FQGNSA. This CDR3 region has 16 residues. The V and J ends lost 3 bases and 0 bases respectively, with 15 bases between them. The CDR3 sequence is CASSFRGYPGSYEQYF. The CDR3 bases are TGTGCCAGCAGCTTCAGAGGGTACCCCGGCTCCTACGAGCAGTACTTC.

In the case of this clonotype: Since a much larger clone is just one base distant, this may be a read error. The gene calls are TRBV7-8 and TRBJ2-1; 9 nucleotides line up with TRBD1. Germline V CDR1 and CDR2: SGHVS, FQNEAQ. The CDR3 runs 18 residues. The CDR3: CASSTVPGQGTTYNEEFF. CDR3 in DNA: TGTGCCAGCAGCACCGTCCCGGGACAGGGAACAACGTACAATGAGGAGTTCTTC. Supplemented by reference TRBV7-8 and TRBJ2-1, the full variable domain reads GAGVSQSPRYKVAKRGQDVALRCDPISGHVSLFWYQQALGQGPEFLTYFQNEAQLDKSGLPSDRFFAERPEGSVSTLKIQRTQQEDSAVYLCASSTVPGQGTTYNEEFFGPGTRLTVL.

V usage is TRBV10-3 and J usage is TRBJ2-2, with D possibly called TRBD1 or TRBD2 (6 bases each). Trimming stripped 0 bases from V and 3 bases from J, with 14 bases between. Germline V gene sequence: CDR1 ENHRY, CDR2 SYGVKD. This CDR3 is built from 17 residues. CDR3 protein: CAISESRGAGDTGELFF. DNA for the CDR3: TGTGCCATCAGTGAGTCGAGGGGGGCAGGGGACACCGGGGAGCTGTTTTTT.

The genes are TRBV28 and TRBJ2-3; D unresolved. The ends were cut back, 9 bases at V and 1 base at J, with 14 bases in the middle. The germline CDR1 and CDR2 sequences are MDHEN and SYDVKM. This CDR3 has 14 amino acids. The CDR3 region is CASFPMAGTDTQYF. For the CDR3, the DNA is TGTGCCAGTTTCCCAATGGCGGGCACAGATACGCAGTATTTT.

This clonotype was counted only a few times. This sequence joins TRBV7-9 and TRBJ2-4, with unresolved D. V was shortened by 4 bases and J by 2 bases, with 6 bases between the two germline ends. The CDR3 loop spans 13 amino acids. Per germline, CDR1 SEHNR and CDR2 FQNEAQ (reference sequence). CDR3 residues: CASSSPTKNIQYF. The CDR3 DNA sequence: TGTGCCAGCAGCTCCCCAACCAAAAACATTCAGTACTTC.

CDR3 sequence (DNA): TGTGCCAGCAGCCTCGGGACAGGGGGCCCCTACGAGCAGTACTTC. It translates to CASSLGTGGPYEQYF. V usage is TRBV7-2 and J usage is TRBJ2-7; 12 nucleotides agree with TRBD1. Germline V lookup: CDR1 SGHTA, CDR2 FQGNSA. The CDR3 covers 15 residues. Unmatched junction bases numbered 4, after V lost 5 bases and J lost 2 bases.

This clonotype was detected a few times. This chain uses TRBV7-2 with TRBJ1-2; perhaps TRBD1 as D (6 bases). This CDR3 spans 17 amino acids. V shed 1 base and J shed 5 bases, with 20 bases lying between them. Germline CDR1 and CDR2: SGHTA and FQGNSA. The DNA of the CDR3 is TGTGCCAGCAGCTTAGGAGGACAGCCACCTCGTCGATATGGCTACACCTTC. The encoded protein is CASSLGGQPPRRYGYTF.

This CDR3 is CASVGLRTGALYNEQFF. The CDR3 nucleotides read TGTGCCAGCGTTGGGCTCCGGACAGGGGCCCTCTACAATGAGCAGTTCTTC. V gene TRBV6-2 or TRBV6-3 combines with J gene TRBJ2-1; TRBD1 matches at 9 bases. V was clipped by 8 bases and J by 3 bases; unmatched bases: 14. Germline V lookup: CDR1 MNHEY, CDR2 SVGEGT. CDR3 length: 17 residues.

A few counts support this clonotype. For the CDR3, the DNA is TGTGCCAGCAGTTACTTACAGGGAGGGGAGACCCAGTACTTC. Translated: CASSYLQGGETQYF. V and J are TRBV6-6 and TRBJ2-5; possibly TRBD2 for D (7 bases). CDR1 is MNHNY and CDR2 is SVGAGI in the germline V gene (reference sequence). The germline V and J ends were trimmed by 1 base and 5 bases, with 11 bases remaining between them. The CDR3 totals 14 residues.

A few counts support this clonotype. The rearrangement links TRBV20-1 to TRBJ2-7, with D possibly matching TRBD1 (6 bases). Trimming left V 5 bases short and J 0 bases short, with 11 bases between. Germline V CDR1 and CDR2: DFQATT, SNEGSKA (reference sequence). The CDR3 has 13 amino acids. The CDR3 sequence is CSAADRSSYEQYF. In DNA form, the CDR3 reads TGCAGTGCTGCAGACAGGAGCTCCTACGAGCAGTACTTC.

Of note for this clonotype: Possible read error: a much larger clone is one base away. This CDR3 reads CASSMSSGLSSYNEQFF. For the CDR3, the DNA is TGTGCCAGCAGCATGTCTAGCGGGCTTAGCTCCTACAATGAGCAGTTCTTC. The rearrangement joins TRBV7-2 to TRBJ2-1; TRBD2 matches at 8 bases. In germline, CDR1 is SGHTA, CDR2 FQGNSA. Unmatched junction bases numbered 9, after V lost 5 bases and J lost 0 bases. The CDR3 has 17 amino acids.

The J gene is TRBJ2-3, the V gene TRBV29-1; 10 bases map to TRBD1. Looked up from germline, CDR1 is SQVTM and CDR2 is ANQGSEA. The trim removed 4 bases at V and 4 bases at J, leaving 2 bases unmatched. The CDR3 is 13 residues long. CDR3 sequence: CSVGQGASDTQYF. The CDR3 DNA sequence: TGCAGCGTTGGACAGGGGGCCTCAGATACGCAGTATTTT.

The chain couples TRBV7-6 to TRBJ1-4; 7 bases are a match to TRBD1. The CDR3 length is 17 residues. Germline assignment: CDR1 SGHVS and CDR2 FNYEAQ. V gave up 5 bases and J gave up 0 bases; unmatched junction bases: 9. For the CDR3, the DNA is TGTGCCAGCAGCCTTGACAGGGTCCAGCCAACTAATGAAAAACTGTTTTTT. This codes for CASSLDRVQPTNEKLFF.

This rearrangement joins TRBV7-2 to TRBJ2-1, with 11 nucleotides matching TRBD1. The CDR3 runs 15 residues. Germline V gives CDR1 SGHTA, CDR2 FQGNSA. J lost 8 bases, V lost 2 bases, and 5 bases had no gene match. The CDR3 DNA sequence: TGTGCCAGCAGCTTAACCGGGACAGGGGGTGATGAGCAGTTCTTC. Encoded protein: CASSLTGTGGDEQFF.

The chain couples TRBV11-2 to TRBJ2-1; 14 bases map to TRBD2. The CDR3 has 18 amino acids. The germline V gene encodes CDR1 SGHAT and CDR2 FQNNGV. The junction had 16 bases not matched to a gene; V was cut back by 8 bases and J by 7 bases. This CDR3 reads CASLPGLAGATLGNEQFF. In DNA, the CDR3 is TGTGCCAGCCTCCCGGGACTAGCGGGGGCCACCCTGGGGAATGAGCAGTTCTTC.

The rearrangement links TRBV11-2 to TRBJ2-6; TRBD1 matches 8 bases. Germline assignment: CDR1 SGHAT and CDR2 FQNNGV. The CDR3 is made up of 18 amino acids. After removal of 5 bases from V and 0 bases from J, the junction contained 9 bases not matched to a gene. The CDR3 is CASSATGGPSSGANVLTF. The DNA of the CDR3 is TGTGCCAGCAGCGCAACAGGGGGTCCTTCCTCTGGGGCCAACGTCCTGACTTTC.

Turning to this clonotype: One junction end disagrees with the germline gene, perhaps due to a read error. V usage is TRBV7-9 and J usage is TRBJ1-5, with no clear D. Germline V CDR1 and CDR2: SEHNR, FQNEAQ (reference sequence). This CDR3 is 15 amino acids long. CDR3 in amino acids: CASSGRDGGNRPQHF. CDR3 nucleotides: TGTGCCAGCAGCGGGCGCGACGGCGGTAATCGGCCCCAGCATTTT.

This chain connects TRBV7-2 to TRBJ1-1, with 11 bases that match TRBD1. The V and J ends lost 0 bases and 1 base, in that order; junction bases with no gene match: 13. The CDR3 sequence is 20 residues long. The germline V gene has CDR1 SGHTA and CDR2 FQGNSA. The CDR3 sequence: CASSLAQPWGGTGGNTEAFF. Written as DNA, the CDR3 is TGTGCCAGCAGCTTAGCCCAACCTTGGGGAGGGACAGGGGGGAACACTGAAGCTTTCTTT.

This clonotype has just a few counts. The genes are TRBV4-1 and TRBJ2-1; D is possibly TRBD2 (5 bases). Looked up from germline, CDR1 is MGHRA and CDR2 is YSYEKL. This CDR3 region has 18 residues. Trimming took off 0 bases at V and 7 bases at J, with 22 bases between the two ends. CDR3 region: CASSQEGKRERLKNEQFF. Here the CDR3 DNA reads TGCGCCAGCAGCCAAGAAGGAAAAAGGGAGCGACTGAAGAATGAGCAGTTCTTC.